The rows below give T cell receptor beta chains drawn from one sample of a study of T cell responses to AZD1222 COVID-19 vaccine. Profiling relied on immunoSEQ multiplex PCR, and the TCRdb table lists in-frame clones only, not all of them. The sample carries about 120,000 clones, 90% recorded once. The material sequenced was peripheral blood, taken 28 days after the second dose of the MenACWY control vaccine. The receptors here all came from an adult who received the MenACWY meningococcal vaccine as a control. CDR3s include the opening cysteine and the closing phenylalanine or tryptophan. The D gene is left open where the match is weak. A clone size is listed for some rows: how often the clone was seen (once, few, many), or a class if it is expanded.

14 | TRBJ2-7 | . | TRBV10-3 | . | TGTGCCATCAGCGACGGGACATGGCTAAACGAGCAGTACTTC | CAISDGTWLNEQYF
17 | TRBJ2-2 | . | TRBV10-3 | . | TGTGCCATCAGTGACTCGCCGGTTTCGGAGAACACCGGGGAGCTGTTTTTT | CAISDSPVSENTGELFF
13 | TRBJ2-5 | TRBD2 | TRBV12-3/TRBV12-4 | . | TGTGCCAGCAGCGGGACTAGTGGGGAGACCCAGTACTTC | CASSGTSGETQYF
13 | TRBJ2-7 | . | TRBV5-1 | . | TGCGCCAGCAGCTCCCAGGACGGCTACGAGCAGTACTTC | CASSSQDGYEQYF
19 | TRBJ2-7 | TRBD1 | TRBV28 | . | TGTGCCAGCAGTCAGTCTTCCGGGACAGGGTTGGCGTTCTCCTACGAGCAGTACTTC | CASSQSSGTGLAFSYEQYF
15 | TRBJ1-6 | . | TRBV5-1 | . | TGCGCCAGCAGCCCGGCGGGTAATGCTAATTCACCCCTCCACTTT | CASSPAGNANSPLHF
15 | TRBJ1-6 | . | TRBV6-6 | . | TGTGCCAGCAGACCCGACAGCACTTATAATTCACCCCTCCACTTT | CASRPDSTYNSPLHF
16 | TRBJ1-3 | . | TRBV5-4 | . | TGTGCCAGCAGCAGCCGGGACCTCATCTCTGGAAACACCATATATTTT | CASSSRDLISGNTIYF
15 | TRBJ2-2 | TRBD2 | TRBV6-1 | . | TGTGCCAGCAGTGATGCGGGGGGATCCTCCGGGGAGCTGTTTTTT | CASSDAGGSSGELFF
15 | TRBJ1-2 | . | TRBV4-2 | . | TGTGCCAGCAGCCAAGATGGTGGGGGCAACTATGGCTACACCTTC | CASSQDGGGNYGYTF
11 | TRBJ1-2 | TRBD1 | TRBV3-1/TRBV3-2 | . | TGTGCCAGCAGAAACAGGGGAGGCTACACCTTC | CASRNRGGYTF
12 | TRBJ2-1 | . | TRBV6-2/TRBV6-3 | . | TGTGCCAGCAGTTTGTTCGGCAATGAGCAGTTCTTC | CASSLFGNEQFF
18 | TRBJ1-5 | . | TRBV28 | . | TGTGCCAGCAGTTCCCAAAAGGGGACCGACTATAGCAATCAGCCCCAGCATTTT | CASSSQKGTDYSNQPQHF
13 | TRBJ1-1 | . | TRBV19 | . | TGTGCCAGACCAGGTACCCGACGGACTGAAGCTTTCTTT | CARPGTRRTEAFF
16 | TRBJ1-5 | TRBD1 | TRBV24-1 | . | TGTGCCACCAGTGATCGGCGCGACAGGGGCAATCAGCCCCAGCATTTT | CATSDRRDRGNQPQHF
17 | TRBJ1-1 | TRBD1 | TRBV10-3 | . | TGTGCCATCAGTGAAGAGGGACAGCTCTTAACGAACACTGAAGCTTTCTTT | CAISEEGQLLTNTEAFF
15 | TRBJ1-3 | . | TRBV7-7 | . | TGTGCCAGCAGCTTAGGTACAGGGAGTGGAAACACCATATATTTT | CASSLGTGSGNTIYF
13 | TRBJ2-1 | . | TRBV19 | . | TGTGCCAGTAGTATACCGCCTTACAATGAGCAGTTCTTC | CASSIPPYNEQFF
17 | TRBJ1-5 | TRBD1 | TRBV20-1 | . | TGCAGTGCTAGTCAGGGGGCGACTCCCTTAGACAATCAGCCCCAGCATTTT | CSASQGATPLDNQPQHF
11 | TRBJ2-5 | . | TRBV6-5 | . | TGTGCCAGCAGTTACCAAGAGACCCAGTACTTC | CASSYQETQYF
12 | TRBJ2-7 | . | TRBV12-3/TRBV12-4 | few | TGTGCCAGCAGTTTTAATCACTACGAGCAGTACTTC | CASSFNHYEQYF
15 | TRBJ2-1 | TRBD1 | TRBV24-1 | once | TGTGCCACCAGCACCGGACAGGGGCTAAACAATGAGCAGTTCTTC | CATSTGQGLNNEQFF
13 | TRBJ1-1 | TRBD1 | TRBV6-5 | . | TGTGCCAGCAGTAAGGACAGGGGTACTGAAGCTTTCTTT | CASSKDRGTEAFF
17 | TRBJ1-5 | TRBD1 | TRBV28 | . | TGTGCCAGCAGTCCTTTGGGACAGGGGTTTAGCAATCAGCCCCAGCATTTT | CASSPLGQGFSNQPQHF
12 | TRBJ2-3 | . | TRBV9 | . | TGTGCCAGCAGCCCGGGATCAGATACGCAGTATTTT | CASSPGSDTQYF
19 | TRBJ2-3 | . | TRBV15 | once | TGTGCCACCAGCAGAGATCTAAGGACGGGGGAGCTATTTACAGATACGCAGTATTTT | CATSRDLRTGELFTDTQYF
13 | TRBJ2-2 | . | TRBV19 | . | TGTGCCTGCCAGTGGGGGAACACCGGGGAGCTGTTTTTT | CACQWGNTGELFF
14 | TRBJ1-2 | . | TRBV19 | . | TGTGCCAGTAGCCCAAAGGGGCAGGGCTATGGCTACACCTTC | CASSPKGQGYGYTF
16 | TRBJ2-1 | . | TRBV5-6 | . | TGTGCCAGCAGCTTGGTGCCCAGGAACTCCTACAATGAGCAGTTCTTC | CASSLVPRNSYNEQFF
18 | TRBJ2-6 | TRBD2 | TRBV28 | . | TGTGCCAGCAGTTTTGGACTAGAGTTTTCCTCTGGGGCCAACGTCCTGACTTTC | CASSFGLEFSSGANVLTF
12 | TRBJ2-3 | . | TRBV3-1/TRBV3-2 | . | TGTGCCAGCAGCCAAGTGGTTCAGGAGCAGTATTTT | CASSQVVQEQYF
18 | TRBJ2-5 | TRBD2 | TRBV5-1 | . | TGCGCCAGCAGCTTGGCGGGATGGGGACTAGCGGGTCAAGAGACCCAGTACTTC | CASSLAGWGLAGQETQYF
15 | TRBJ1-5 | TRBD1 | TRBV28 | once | TGTGCCAGCAGTTTCCGGGACAGGGCCACTCAGCCCCAGCATTTT | CASSFRDRATQPQHF
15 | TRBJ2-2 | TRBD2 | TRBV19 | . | TGTGCCAGTAGCGGGGGGGCTCTTGTCACCGGGGAGCTGTTTTTT | CASSGGALVTGELFF
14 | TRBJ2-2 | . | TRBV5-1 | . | TGCGCCAGCAGCTTTTCCGGGACCACCGGGGAGCTGTTTTTT | CASSFSGTTGELFF
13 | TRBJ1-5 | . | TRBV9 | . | TGTGCCAGCACAACAGGAAGCAATCAGCCCCAGCATTTT | CASTTGSNQPQHF
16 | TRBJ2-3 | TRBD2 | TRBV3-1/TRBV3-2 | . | TGTGCCAGCAGCCCGTCTAGCGGGGGTTTGACAGATACGCAGTATTTT | CASSPSSGGLTDTQYF
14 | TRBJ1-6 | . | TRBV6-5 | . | TGTGCCAGCAGTTGGTCAGGCTATAATTCACCCCTCCACTTT | CASSWSGYNSPLHF
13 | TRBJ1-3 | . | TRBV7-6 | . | TGTGCCAGCAGTCAAGTCGATGTCAACACCATATATTTT | CASSQVDVNTIYF
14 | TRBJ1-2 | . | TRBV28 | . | TGTGCCAGCAGTTTATGGGCGGGAAACTATGGCTACACCTTC | CASSLWAGNYGYTF
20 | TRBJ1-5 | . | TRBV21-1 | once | TGTGCCAGCATTGGTTGCCGGCCGGGTTCCGGGACAGGGAGCAATCAGCCCCAGCATTTT | CASIGCRPGSGTGSNQPQHF
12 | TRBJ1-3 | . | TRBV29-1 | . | TGCAGCGTGGTTGATAGTGGAAACACCATATATTTT | CSVVDSGNTIYF
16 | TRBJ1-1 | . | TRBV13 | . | TGTGCCAGCAGCCCCCCGTGGGAAGACCCGAACACTGAAGCTTTCTTT | CASSPPWEDPNTEAFF
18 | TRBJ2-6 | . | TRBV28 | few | TGTGCCAGCAGTCGAAGCACCTCAGGGGACTCTGGGGCCAACGTCCTGACTTTC | CASSRSTSGDSGANVLTF